The rows below give T cell receptor beta chains drawn from one sample of a study of intratumoral heterogeneity in liver cancer. Method: immunoSEQ multiplex PCR; TCRdb's copy keeps in-frame clones and lacks some. The repertoire holds around 5,400 clones, with around two thirds as singletons. Sequencing used tumor-adjacent normal tissue, obtained before any cancer treatment. The receptors shown here come from a man between 65 and 85 years old with hepatocellular carcinoma. CDR3s include the opening cysteine and the closing phenylalanine or tryptophan. D genes are given only for firm matches. A clone size is listed for some rows: how often the clone was seen (once, few, many), or a class if it is expanded.

v_gene,j_gene,len,d_gene,abundance,CDR3aa,CDR3nt
TRBV5-8,TRBJ2-7,16,.,.,CASSLAGTGAKGEQYF,TGTGCCAGCAGCTTGGCCGGGACGGGGGCAAAGGGGGAGCAGTACTTC
TRBV29-1,TRBJ1-2,10,.,medium-sized,CSVDTEANTF,TGCAGCGTTGACACCGAGGCGAACACCTTC
TRBV6-6,TRBJ2-7,12,.,.,CASSPGTFEQYF,TGTGCCAGCAGCCCCGGGACATTCGAGCAGTACTTC
TRBV5-1,TRBJ1-1,15,.,few,CASSTGQMWRPEAFF,TGCGCCAGCAGCACCGGACAGATGTGGCGGCCTGAAGCTTTCTTT
TRBV3-1/TRBV3-2,TRBJ2-7,11,TRBD2,hyperexpanded,CASGGGLEQYF,TGTGCCAGCGGCGGGGGTCTAGAGCAGTACTTC
TRBV6-5,TRBJ2-5,14,TRBD1,.,CASTSGTGYGTQYF,TGTGCCAGCACCTCCGGGACAGGGTACGGGACCCAGTACTTC
TRBV14,TRBJ1-2,14,TRBD1,.,CASSQGTGGYGYTF,TGTGCCAGCAGCCAAGGGACAGGGGGCTATGGCTACACCTTC
TRBV5-8,TRBJ1-6,16,.,.,CASSLISFSYNSPLHF,TGTGCCAGCAGCTTGATTTCCTTCTCCTATAATTCACCCCTCCACTTT
TRBV7-9,TRBJ1-1,15,TRBD1,large,CASSTDRFRGTEAFF,TGTGCCAGCAGCACGGACAGGTTTCGGGGCACTGAAGCTTTCTTT
TRBV11-1,TRBJ1-6,13,.,once,CASSPTRNSPLHF,TGTGCCAGCAGCCCTACGAGGAATTCACCCCTCCACTTT
TRBV5-4,TRBJ2-5,14,TRBD2,.,CASSLKLAKETQYF,TGTGCCAGCAGCTTGAAACTAGCGAAAGAGACCCAGTACTTC
TRBV7-9,TRBJ1-3,15,TRBD1,few,CASNQGQGSGNTIYF,TGTGCCAGCAACCAGGGACAGGGTTCTGGAAACACCATATATTTT
TRBV4-3,TRBJ1-2,16,.,.,CASSSTAGLANYGYTF,TGCGCCAGCAGCAGTACCGCGGGGCTAGCTAACTATGGCTACACCTTC
TRBV6-2/TRBV6-3,TRBJ1-5,16,.,.,CASTYSGGGSNQPQHF,TGTGCCAGCACTTACTCTGGGGGAGGGAGCAATCAGCCCCAGCATTTT
TRBV6-5,TRBJ2-3,12,.,.,CASSISADTQYF,TGTGCCAGCAGTATAAGCGCAGATACGCAGTATTTT
TRBV6-9,TRBJ2-5,16,TRBD1,once,CASSYTPDRGSETQYF,TGTGCCAGCAGTTATACTCCCGACAGGGGAAGCGAGACCCAGTACTTC
TRBV5-4,TRBJ2-5,13,.,once,CASSWRTQETQYF,TGTGCCAGCAGCTGGCGTACCCAAGAGACCCAGTACTTC
TRBV5-1,TRBJ1-1,14,.,.,CASSLERERTEAFF,TGCGCCAGCAGCTTGGAGCGGGAAAGGACTGAAGCTTTCTTT
TRBV27,TRBJ2-3,14,.,medium-sized,CASSSVGGTDTQYF,TGTGCCAGCAGTTCCGTCGGGGGCACAGATACGCAGTATTTT
TRBV6-5,TRBJ1-2,15,TRBD1,.,CASRAWDRANEGYTF,TGTGCCAGCAGAGCCTGGGACAGGGCCAACGAGGGCTACACCTTC
TRBV5-3,TRBJ2-1,15,TRBD2,.,CARSLLTSGSNEQFF,TGTGCCAGAAGCTTGCTGACTAGCGGGAGTAATGAGCAGTTCTTC
TRBV6-4,TRBJ1-1,14,.,few,CASSRDTTGTEAFF,TGTGCCAGCAGCAGGGACACAACGGGCACTGAAGCTTTCTTT
TRBV4-3,TRBJ1-4,15,.,few,CASSQGGATNEKLFF,TGCGCCAGCAGCCAAGGGGGGGCAACTAATGAAAAACTGTTTTTT
TRBV2,TRBJ2-3,11,.,.,CATRGGGTQYF,TGTGCCACACGAGGGGGTGGTACGCAGTATTTT
TRBV2,TRBJ1-1,14,.,.,CASSGAGMNTEAFF,TGTGCCAGCAGTGGCGCAGGGATGAACACTGAAGCTTTCTTT
TRBV19,TRBJ2-3,15,.,.,CASSIPGQIADTQYF,TGTGCCAGTAGTATCCCAGGGCAGATCGCAGATACGCAGTATTTT
TRBV6-5,TRBJ1-2,12,.,.,CASNLSARGYTF,TGTGCCAGCAACCTTTCCGCCCGGGGCTACACCTTC
TRBV25-1,TRBJ2-1,14,.,once,CASSRQNPYNEQFF,TGTGCCAGCAGTCGGCAGAACCCTTACAATGAGCAGTTCTTC
TRBV7-9,TRBJ1-1,12,.,.,CASSSVNTEAFF,TGTGCCAGCAGCTCGGTGAACACTGAAGCTTTCTTT
TRBV4-3,TRBJ1-1,13,.,once,CASSLGQNTEAFF,TGCGCCAGCAGCCTAGGACAGAACACTGAAGCTTTCTTT
TRBV11-1,TRBJ2-7,13,TRBD1,.,CAVRGQGAYEQYF,TGTGCCGTACGGGGACAGGGGGCGTACGAGCAGTACTTC
TRBV28,TRBJ1-5,12,.,.,CASSLPRGPQHF,TGTGCCAGCAGTTTACCGAGGGGGCCCCAGCATTTT
TRBV5-6,TRBJ1-2,13,.,.,CASSPDRDGGYTF,TGTGCCAGCAGCCCGGACCGGGATGGAGGCTACACCTTC
TRBV5-5,TRBJ2-3,15,.,.,CASSPSDSYTDTQYF,TGTGCCAGCAGCCCATCGGACAGTTACACAGATACGCAGTATTTT
TRBV30,TRBJ1-4,12,.,once,CAWSVRNEKLFF,TGTGCCTGGAGTGTTCGGAATGAAAAACTGTTTTTT
TRBV19,TRBJ1-1,13,.,.,CASSPPLNTEAFF,TGTGCCAGTAGTCCCCCGTTGAACACTGAAGCTTTCTTT
TRBV7-8,TRBJ1-4,15,.,.,CASSTNGGASEKLFF,TGTGCCAGCAGCACGAATGGCGGGGCGAGTGAAAAACTGTTTTTT
TRBV5-1,TRBJ1-5,12,.,few,CASSLSGQPQHF,TGCGCCAGCAGCTTGAGCGGCCAGCCCCAGCATTTT
TRBV30,TRBJ1-3,13,TRBD1,.,CAWGTGNENTIYF,TGTGCCTGGGGGACAGGTAACGAAAACACCATATATTTT
TRBV7-6,TRBJ1-4,15,.,.,CASSLEVGVSEKLFF,TGTGCCAGCAGCTTAGAGGTTGGCGTAAGTGAAAAACTGTTTTTT
TRBV7-2,TRBJ1-6,15,.,few,CASIPDRTYNSPLHF,TGTGCCAGCATCCCGGACAGAACCTATAATTCACCCCTCCACTTT
TRBV28,TRBJ1-6,17,TRBD1,.,CASSLFGVTGGNSPLHF,TGTGCCAGCAGTTTATTTGGGGTGACAGGGGGCAATTCACCCCTCCACTTT
TRBV3-1/TRBV3-2,TRBJ1-2,15,.,.,CASSQAGPLSYGYTF,TGTGCCAGCAGCCAAGCGGGACCGCTCAGCTATGGCTACACCTTC
TRBV19,TRBJ2-5,14,.,.,CASSMGQGRETQYF,TGTGCCAGTAGTATGGGGCAGGGTAGAGAGACCCAGTACTTC
TRBV5-6,TRBJ2-3,16,.,.,CASSLSLGGGTDTQYF,TGTGCCAGCAGCTTAAGTCTGGGAGGTGGCACAGATACGCAGTATTTT
TRBV19,TRBJ1-2,14,.,.,CASSIETESYGYTF,TGTGCCAGTAGTATAGAAACGGAGAGTTATGGCTACACCTTC
TRBV13,TRBJ2-1,16,TRBD2,.,CASSSDGSGAFNEQFF,TGTGCCAGCAGCTCAGACGGCAGCGGGGCCTTTAATGAGCAGTTCTTC
TRBV13,TRBJ2-3,17,TRBD1,.,CASSIIRDRGSTDTQYF,TGTGCCAGCAGCATCATCCGGGACAGGGGGAGCACAGATACGCAGTATTTT
TRBV3-1/TRBV3-2,TRBJ2-5,13,.,.,CASSQGTLETQYF,TGTGCCAGCAGCCAAGGGACTTTAGAGACCCAGTACTTC
TRBV6-2/TRBV6-3,TRBJ1-5,14,.,few,CASSRAGAGQPQHF,TGTGCCAGCAGCCGCGCCGGGGCAGGACAGCCCCAGCATTTT
TRBV6-2/TRBV6-3,TRBJ2-1,16,TRBD1,.,CASSHTPPTGGNEQFF,TGTGCCAGCAGTCACACCCCACCGACAGGGGGCAATGAGCAGTTCTTC
TRBV4-3,TRBJ2-1,15,.,.,CASSPGREPYNEQFF,TGCGCCAGCAGCCCAGGTAGGGAACCCTACAATGAGCAGTTCTTC
TRBV5-1,TRBJ2-1,15,TRBD2,few,CASSLSSGNYNEQFF,TGCGCCAGCAGCTTGTCTAGCGGCAACTACAATGAGCAGTTCTTC